The 24 T cell receptor beta chains below all came from one sample that was sequenced in a study of Graves' ophthalmopathy and Graves' hyperthyroidism. CDR3 regions of TCR beta were amplified from RNA transcripts. An opening RT-PCR round employed HTBI primers and preceded a second-round multiplex PCR. Each CDR3 protein gets one entry after TCRdb re-called the multiplex PCR reads with MiXCR. The sample lists about 420,000 distinct CDR3 sequences; roughly 20% were seen once. The specimen sequenced was peripheral blood. Every receptor here comes from a woman between 18 and 30 years old with stable Graves' hyperthyroidism.

Turning to this clonotype: The junction differs from germline at one of its ends, possibly a read error. This chain joins TRBV7-2 and TRBJ2-7; TRBD1 aligns across 9 bases. Germline V gene lookup returns CDR1 SGHTA and CDR2 FQGNSA. The CDR3 extends over 13 amino acids. The CDR3 DNA follows: TGTGCCAGCAGCATGGACAGGGGTTACGAGCAGTGCTTC. It codes for CASSMDRGYEQCF.

In this sample, this clonotype turned up many times. The chain links TRBV15 to TRBJ1-1; D is uncertain. Germline loops: CDR1 LNHNV, CDR2 YYDKDF (reference sequence). V was clipped by 0 bases and J by 3 bases, with 8 bases between them. This CDR3 is built from 14 residues. In DNA, the CDR3 is TGTGCCACCAGCAGAGATGCCCACCACACTGAAGCTTTCTTT. This translates into CATSRDAHHTEAFF.

The chain uses TRBV12-3 or TRBV12-4 and TRBJ1-2; 7 bases align to TRBD1. The CDR3 covers 15 residues. V dropped 5 bases and J dropped 1; count of bases not matched to a gene: 7. In nucleotides, the CDR3 is TGTGCCAGCAGTACCCGACAGGGAGTTAACTATGGCTACACCTTC. This translates into CASSTRQGVNYGYTF.

The CDR3 DNA reads as TGTGCCAGCTCAGTGAGTTGGGAGCAGTACTTC. This gives the protein CASSVSWEQYF. V usage is TRBV18 and J usage is TRBJ2-7, with D unclear. CDR1 is KGHSH, CDR2 LQKENI, per germline. V was cut by 5 bases and J by 7 bases, with 9 bases left in between. The CDR3 covers 11 residues.

This clonotype was observed many times. The rearrangement joins TRBV20-1 to TRBJ2-7; D may correspond to TRBD1 or TRBD2 (5 bases each). V was clipped by 2 bases and J by 2 bases, with 10 bases between them. The CDR3 sequence is 13 residues long. The V gene's germline CDR1 is DFQATT and CDR2 SNEGSKA (reference sequence). CDR3 region: CSARYQGAYEQYF. Here the CDR3 DNA reads TGCAGTGCTAGATACCAGGGAGCCTACGAGCAGTACTTC.

The table lists this clonotype with many counts. This rearrangement joins TRBV2 to TRBJ2-2; D is uncertain. Germline assignment: CDR1 SNHLY and CDR2 FYNNEI. This CDR3 contains 15 residues. V lost 2 bases and J 1 base, leaving 8 bases between the germline ends. CDR3: CASSEMRVNTGELFF. The CDR3 nucleotides are TGTGCCAGCAGTGAAATGCGAGTGAACACCGGGGAGCTGTTTTTT.

The V call is TRBV5-1, the J call TRBJ1-1; the D gene is possibly TRBD1 (5 bases). In germline, CDR1 is SGHRS, CDR2 YFSETQ. This CDR3 comprises 15 residues. The V gene lost 1 base and the J gene lost 0 bases, with 10 bases spanning the gap. CDR3 nucleotide sequence: TGCGCCAGCAGCTTGCCCGACAGCCTGAACACTGAAGCTTTCTTT. Amino acids: CASSLPDSLNTEAFF.

In this sample, this clonotype turned up many times. The rearrangement links TRBV28 to TRBJ2-7; D perhaps matches TRBD2 (6 bases). Germline V CDR1 and CDR2: MDHEN, SYDVKM. The CDR3 totals 15 residues. Trimming shortened V by 6 bases and J by 4 bases, and 19 bases separated the two germline ends. This CDR3 reads CASSPIGSLYYEQYF. DNA of the CDR3: TGTGCCAGCAGCCCTATCGGGAGTTTATATTACGAGCAGTACTTC. Combining the CDR3 with reference TRBV28 and TRBJ2-7 gives the whole variable domain DVKVTQSSRYLVKRTGEKVFLECVQDMDHENMFWYRQDPGLGLRLIYFSYDVKMKEKGDIPEGYSVSREKKERFSLILESASTNQTSMYLCASSPIGSLYYEQYFGPGTRLTVT.

This clonotype was counted at least ten times. The chain combines TRBV28 with TRBJ2-7; tentatively, D is TRBD2 (5 bases). The CDR3 spans 13 residues. V gave up 1 base and J gave up 6 bases, with 10 bases separating them. Germline CDR1 and CDR2: MDHEN and SYDVKM. The CDR3 spells CASSLFSGGEQYF. As DNA, the CDR3 is TGTGCCAGCAGTTTATTTTCCGGAGGCGAGCAGTACTTC.

The table lists this clonotype with many counts. This chain joins TRBV7-2 and TRBJ1-5, with 11 bases that match TRBD1. Losses at the gene ends were 6 bases for V and 8 bases for J; bases not matched to a gene: 9. CDR3 size: 15 residues. Germline V gene data show CDR1 as SGHTA and CDR2 as FQGNSA. This chain's CDR3 is CASRSGQGAWEPQHF. In DNA, the CDR3 is TGTGCCAGCAGATCCGGACAGGGGGCTTGGGAGCCCCAGCATTTT.

Worth noting for this clonotype: A much more abundant neighbour one base away suggests this may be a read error. J is TRBJ2-7 and V is TRBV4-2, with D possibly TRBD2 on 6 matching bases. This CDR3 contains 15 residues. V lost 3 bases to trimming and J lost 3 bases, with 15 bases between them. The germline CDR1 and CDR2 sequences are LGHNA and YNFKEQ. CDR3 sequence (DNA): TGTGCCAGCAGCCAGGGGACTTCGCTGTTCTACGAGCAGTACTTC. Translated: CASSQGTSLFYEQYF.

This chain connects TRBV12-3 or TRBV12-4 to TRBJ2-6, with D possibly TRBD2 on 5 matching bases. V was clipped by 2 bases and J by 3 bases, with 11 bases between them. The CDR3 is 16 residues long. The chain's CDR3 is CASSLSDFIGANVLTF. The CDR3 nucleotides read TGTGCCAGCAGTTTATCGGACTTTATTGGGGCCAACGTCCTGACTTTC.

This clonotype was observed many times. This chain joins TRBV19 and TRBJ1-1; possibly TRBD1 for D (6 bases). CDR1 and CDR2 from the germline V gene are LNHDA and SQIVND (reference sequence). V shed 6 bases and J shed 0 bases, with 11 bases lying between them. CDR3 length: 14 residues. The CDR3 nucleotides are TGTGCCAGTAGAGGGGGACCGATGAACACTGAAGCTTTCTTT. It specifies CASRGGPMNTEAFF.

The rearrangement links TRBV6-5 to TRBJ1-1; 8 nucleotides line up with TRBD1. V lost 2 bases and J lost 5; bases outside the gene matches: 4. CDR3 size: 14 residues. Looked up from germline, CDR1 is MNHEY and CDR2 is SVGAGI. The CDR3: CASSYGQGSTEAFF. The CDR3 DNA sequence: TGTGCCAGCAGTTACGGACAGGGTAGTACTGAAGCTTTCTTT.

The rearrangement joins TRBV10-3 to TRBJ1-6, with 10 bases aligning to TRBD1. Unmatched junction bases numbered 7, after V lost 9 bases and J lost 8 bases. The CDR3 sequence is 14 residues long. The germline V gene has CDR1 ENHRY and CDR2 SYGVKD. The CDR3, as DNA: TGTGCCATTTCTACGGGACAGGGGTATTCACCCCTCCACTTT. It is translated as CAISTGQGYSPLHF.

This clonotype has a count of ten or more. This chain links TRBV28 with TRBJ2-7; 9 nucleotides line up with TRBD2. V was clipped by 6 bases and J by 10 bases; unmatched bases: 10. Germline CDR1 MDHEN, CDR2 SYDVKM. The CDR3 runs to 13 residues. The CDR3 bases are TGTGCCAGCAGAGGAGGCGGGAGGGCTGGCCAGTACTTC. This codes for CASRGGGRAGQYF.

As DNA, the CDR3 is TGTGCCAGCAGTCCGGCGGCGGGAGGAAGGTCCGGGGAGCTGTTTTTT. This sequence encodes CASSPAAGGRSGELFF. The rearrangement joins TRBV7-6 to TRBJ2-2; 8 bases are a match to TRBD2. Germline values: CDR1 SGHVS, CDR2 FNYEAQ. There are 16 residues in the CDR3. V lost 6 bases and J lost 6; bases outside the gene matches: 12.

This clonotype came up many times. The V gene is TRBV9, the J gene TRBJ2-7; D not resolved. The germline V gene encodes CDR1 SGDLS and CDR2 YYNGEE. The CDR3 totals 15 residues. Trimming took off 0 bases at V and 0 bases at J, with 10 bases between the two ends. The chain's CDR3 is CASSVDDHSSYEQYF. Here the CDR3 DNA reads TGTGCCAGCAGCGTAGACGACCATAGCTCCTACGAGCAGTACTTC.

This clonotype was recorded a few times. This chain uses TRBV5-1 with TRBJ2-3; 8 positions match TRBD1. From germline, CDR1 is SGHRS and CDR2 YFSETQ. This CDR3 is built from 15 residues. The V gene end was trimmed by 5 bases and the J gene end by 6 bases; junction bases not matched to a gene: 11. The CDR3 sequence: CASRSTGGTQDTQYF. Here the CDR3 DNA reads TGCGCCAGCAGATCCACAGGGGGTACACAGGATACGCAGTATTTT.

In its sample, this clonotype was seen many times. This chain connects TRBV27 to TRBJ2-6; 8 positions agree with TRBD1. This CDR3 has 14 residues. Trimming cost V 8 bases and J 4 bases; bases outside gene matches: 4. CDR1 MNHEY and CDR2 SMNVEV come from the germline V gene (reference sequence). Here the CDR3 DNA reads TGTGCCAGCCCAGGGGGCATGGGGGCCAACGTCCTGACTTTC. Its translation is CASPGGMGANVLTF.

A remark on this clonotype: A read error may be the cause here, since a much bigger clone is one base away. The genes are TRBV4-1 and TRBJ2-4; 12 nucleotides line up with TRBD2. The V segment lost 4 bases and the J segment 7 bases; nucleotides outside the gene matches: 5. Germline V CDR1 and CDR2: MGHRA, YSYEKL. The CDR3 covers 15 residues. For the CDR3, the DNA is TGCGCCAGCAGCCGACTAGCGGGAGTCCATAACATTCAGTACTTC. Translated: CASSRLAGVHNIQYF.

This clonotype was seen ten or more times. The chain carries TRBV29-1 and TRBJ1-1, with 7 bases lining up with TRBD1. V shed 7 bases and J 4 bases; nucleotides not matched to a gene: 6. The CDR3 consists of 12 residues. Germline V CDR1 and CDR2: SQVTM, ANQGSEA. As DNA, the CDR3 is TGCAGCGCCGACAGGGTTTTCACTGAAGCTTTCTTT. It encodes CSADRVFTEAFF.

This sequence joins TRBV10-2 and TRBJ1-1; D gene ambiguous. Trimming removed 4 bases at V and 0 bases at J, with 9 bases between. The CDR3 spans 14 residues. Germline CDR1 is WSHSY and CDR2 is SAAADI. In DNA, the CDR3 is TGCGCCAGCAGTGGGGCCACCATGAACACTGAAGCTTTCTTT. Its translation: CASSGATMNTEAFF.

This clonotype was seen ten or more times. This chain links TRBV24-1 with TRBJ2-7; 8 bases match TRBD1. Unmatched junction bases numbered 12, after V lost 4 bases and J lost 5 bases. Germline V lookup: CDR1 KGHDR, CDR2 SFDVKD. This CDR3 spans 16 amino acids. The CDR3 region is CATSDGSGTGLDEQYF. In DNA, the CDR3 is TGTGCCACCAGTGACGGATCCGGGACAGGCTTGGACGAGCAGTACTTC.